This entry lists 24 T cell receptor beta chains sequenced from one sample in a study of shared clonotypes between healthy human individuals. Here immunoSEQ multiplex PCR was the method, and the copy in TCRdb shows in-frame clones only, minus some. This sample has approximately 2.5 million clones, with around 94% found just once. Sample: naive CD4+ T cells sorted from blood. Documented subset: CD45RA+ positively selected. The receptor source for this set is a man aged 18 to 30 in good health.

J is TRBJ1-1 and V is TRBV25-1; no reliable D call. The CDR3 is 11 residues long. V shed 2 bases and J shed 9 bases, with 7 bases lying between them. The germline CDR1 and CDR2 sequences are MGHDK and SYGVNS. CDR3 DNA sequence: TGTGCCAGCAGTGAAAACGGTAAAGCTTTCTTT. This codes for CASSENGKAFF.

This chain joins TRBV19 and TRBJ2-5; D gene ambiguous. The CDR3 has 14 residues. V lost 3 bases and J lost 4, with 12 bases in between. Germline V gene sequence: CDR1 LNHDA, CDR2 SQIVND (reference sequence). The chain's CDR3 is CASSMPWSPETQYF. The CDR3 region has the DNA TGTGCCAGTAGTATGCCTTGGAGCCCAGAGACCCAGTACTTC.

This clone has only one observation. This chain joins TRBV10-3 and TRBJ2-3, with 14 bases identical to TRBD2. CDR3 length: 14 amino acids. V shed 6 bases, J shed 8 bases, and the junction held 4 bases outside the gene matches. Germline lookup yields CDR1 ENHRY and CDR2 SYGVKD. The CDR3 protein is CAIRTSGGEGTQYF. Written as DNA, the CDR3 is TGTGCCATCAGGACTAGCGGGGGGGAAGGTACGCAGTATTTT.

This chain uses TRBV7-2 with TRBJ1-4; no definite D call. Trimming took off 0 bases at V and 0 bases at J, with 5 bases between the two ends. CDR1 and CDR2 from the germline V gene are SGHTA and FQGNSA. CDR3 size: 15 residues. The CDR3 region has the DNA TGTGCCAGCAGCTTAGCCGAGACAACTAATGAAAAACTGTTTTTT. This gives the protein CASSLAETTNEKLFF.

Worth noting for this clone: Within the sample, other DNA sequences also encode this same CDR3. This chain connects TRBV6-5 to TRBJ2-2; tentatively, D is TRBD2 (5 bases). Germline V lookup: CDR1 MNHEY, CDR2 SVGAGI. V dropped 5 bases and J dropped 0 bases, with 10 bases sitting between them. CDR3 length equals 15 residues. The CDR3 protein is CASSRLAPNTGELFF. In nucleotides, the CDR3 is TGTGCCAGCAGTCGGCTAGCTCCGAACACCGGGGAGCTGTTTTTT.

This sequence joins TRBV19 and TRBJ2-3, with 10 positions matching TRBD1. V trimming: 8 bases; J trimming: 6 bases; junction bases outside the gene matches: 11. Germline CDR1 is LNHDA and CDR2 is SQIVND (reference sequence). The CDR3 covers 15 residues. The CDR3: CASAPGQGRADTQYF. The CDR3 bases are TGTGCCAGTGCTCCGGGACAGGGGCGGGCGGATACGCAGTATTTT. Combining the CDR3 with reference TRBV19 and TRBJ2-3 gives the whole variable domain DGGITQSPKYLFRKEGQNVTLSCEQNLNHDAMYWYRQDPGQGLRLIYYSQIVNDFQKGDIAEGYSVSREKKESFPLTVTSAQKNPTAFYLCASAPGQGRADTQYFGPGTRLTVL.

J is TRBJ1-6 and V is TRBV7-9; 8 positions match TRBD1. Germline CDR1 is SEHNR and CDR2 is FQNEAQ (reference sequence). The CDR3 loop spans 14 amino acids. The J segment lost 6 bases and the V segment lost 4 bases, leaving 2 bases of the junction unmatched. CDR3 amino acids: CASSWGQVNSPLHF. CDR3 bases: TGTGCCAGCAGCTGGGGACAGGTTAATTCACCCCTCCACTTT.

The chain couples TRBV5-1 to TRBJ2-1; no definite D call. Trimming left V 0 bases short and J 1 base short, with 8 bases between. The CDR3 covers 15 residues. CDR1 and CDR2 (germline): SGHRS, YFSETQ. The CDR3 reads CASSLESTSYNEQFF. Written as DNA, the CDR3 is TGCGCCAGCAGCTTGGAGTCTACTTCCTACAATGAGCAGTTCTTC. The full variable domain, with the rest looked up from reference TRBV5-1 and TRBJ2-1, is KAGVTQTPRYLIKTRGQQVTLSCSPISGHRSVSWYQQTPGQGLQFLFEYFSETQRNKGNFPGRFSGRQFSNSRSEMNVSTLELGDSALYLCASSLESTSYNEQFFGPGTRLTVL.

This clone was counted once. The V and J genes are TRBV7-9 and TRBJ2-5; 9 bases line up with TRBD1. The CDR3 length is 16 residues. V was clipped by 2 bases and J by 5 bases; unmatched bases: 9. CDR1 and CDR2 from the germline V gene are SEHNR and FQNEAQ (reference sequence). The CDR3 bases are TGTGCCAGCAGCTTAACAGCAGGGACAGGGCAGGAGACCCAGTACTTC. Translating it yields CASSLTAGTGQETQYF.

V is TRBV7-2 and J is TRBJ1-1, with a tentative D call TRBD1 (5 bases). CDR3 size: 15 residues. The V gene lost 0 bases and the J gene lost 2 bases, with 10 bases spanning the gap. Germline assignment: CDR1 SGHTA and CDR2 FQGNSA. CDR3 DNA sequence: TGTGCCAGCAGCTTAGCTGGGACCCCAAACACTGAAGCTTTCTTT. Its translation is CASSLAGTPNTEAFF.

The chain combines TRBV2 with TRBJ1-1; D may be TRBD1 (5 bases). V lost 5 bases to trimming and J lost 6 bases, with 16 bases between them. Looked up from germline, CDR1 is SNHLY and CDR2 is FYNNEI. The CDR3 length is 14 residues. The chain's CDR3 is CASSSGRGFAEAFF. The CDR3 DNA is TGTGCCAGCAGTTCTGGACGGGGGTTCGCTGAAGCTTTCTTT.

The DNA of the CDR3 is TGTGCCAGCAGCTTAGGAAGGACAGGGGTTAGCAATCAGCCCCAGCATTTT. It encodes CASSLGRTGVSNQPQHF. The chain employs TRBV7-9 and TRBJ1-5; 9 bases agree with TRBD1. Germline V gene sequence: CDR1 SEHNR, CDR2 FQNEAQ (reference sequence). The trim removed 1 base at V and 0 bases at J, leaving 4 bases unmatched. This CDR3 region has 17 residues. Full variable domain (missing parts from reference TRBV7-9 and TRBJ1-5): DTGVSQNPRHKITKRGQNVTFRCDPISEHNRLYWYRQTLGQGPEFLTYFQNEAQLEKSRLLSDRFSAERPKGSFSTLEIQRTEQGDSAMYLCASSLGRTGVSNQPQHFGDGTRLSIL.

This clone has only one observation. The chain recombines TRBV6-1 with TRBJ1-4, with TRBD1 as a possible D gene (5 bases). Germline V gene sequence: CDR1 MNHNS, CDR2 SASEGT. There are 13 residues in the CDR3. Trimming removed 6 bases from V and 7 bases from J, with 12 bases in between. The CDR3 nucleotides read TGTGCCAGCAGAGTCAGGGAGGGTGAAAAACTGTTTTTT. Translated, it gives CASRVREGEKLFF.

This clone occurred once. The gene calls are TRBV19 and TRBJ1-1; TRBD1 matches 8 bases. The germline gives CDR1 LNHDA, CDR2 SQIVND (reference sequence). The CDR3 runs to 17 residues. Trimming took 1 base from V and 0 from J; bases not matched to a gene: 7. DNA for the CDR3: TGTGCCAGTAGTATAGGCAGGGGGCGCTTCCTGAACACTGAAGCTTTCTTT. It translates to CASSIGRGRFLNTEAFF.

The chain joins TRBV5-6 to TRBJ2-5; D gene unclear. V was shortened by 2 bases and J by 7 bases, with 15 bases between the two germline ends. Germline CDR1 and CDR2: SGHDT and YYEEEE. This CDR3 contains 14 residues. CDR3 bases: TGTGCCAGCAGCTTATTGGGCAGGATCGGGACCCAGTACTTC. Encoded protein: CASSLLGRIGTQYF.

The J gene is TRBJ1-5, the V gene TRBV10-2; D is possibly TRBD1 (6 bases). Germline CDR1 and CDR2: WSHSY and SAAADI. V dropped 2 bases and J dropped 4 bases, with 9 bases sitting between them. This CDR3 is built from 14 residues. This CDR3 reads CASSEGGGNQPQHF. CDR3 DNA: TGCGCCAGCAGTGAGGGGGGCGGGAATCAGCCCCAGCATTTT.

The rearrangement links TRBV6-6 to TRBJ1-1; D gene unclear. V was trimmed by 2 bases and J by 4 bases, leaving 11 bases between them. Germline values: CDR1 MNHNY, CDR2 SVGAGI (reference sequence). The length of the CDR3 is 14 residues. CDR3 in amino acids: CASSYRNSFTEAFF. The CDR3 DNA is TGTGCCAGCAGTTACCGCAACAGTTTCACTGAAGCTTTCTTT.

This clone was seen only a few times. J is TRBJ1-1 and V is TRBV30; D is perhaps TRBD1 (5 bases). CDR1 is GTSNPN and CDR2 is SVGIG in the germline V gene (reference sequence). This CDR3 contains 15 residues. Trimming cost V 0 bases and J 3 bases, with 14 bases left between them. In nucleotides, the CDR3 is TGTGCCTGGAGTGTACTACGTCGGGGCGACACTGAAGCTTTCTTT. Translating it yields CAWSVLRRGDTEAFF.

This rearrangement joins TRBV5-1 to TRBJ1-4; tentatively, D is TRBD1 (5 bases). CDR1 is SGHRS and CDR2 is YFSETQ in the germline V gene. Trimming took off 0 bases at V and 4 bases at J, with 19 bases between the two ends. The CDR3 consists of 18 residues. This chain's CDR3 is CASSLGAGFAFDNEKLFF. CDR3 sequence (DNA): TGCGCCAGCAGCTTGGGTGCAGGGTTCGCATTCGATAATGAAAAACTGTTTTTT.

The rearrangement uses TRBV6-1 and TRBJ1-2; D is possibly TRBD1 (5 bases). This CDR3 is built from 13 residues. Looked up from germline, CDR1 is MNHNS and CDR2 is SASEGT. The V end lost 2 bases, the J end lost 6 bases, and 10 bases lay between the germline ends. In nucleotides, the CDR3 is TGTGCCAGCAGTGAATGGGGCAGGGATGGCTACACCTTC. It yields the protein CASSEWGRDGYTF.

The chain has TRBV2 and TRBJ2-5; D gene ambiguous. CDR1 SNHLY and CDR2 FYNNEI come from the germline V gene. V lost 3 bases, J lost 4 bases, and 12 bases lay in between. This CDR3 spans 14 amino acids. The DNA of the CDR3 is TGTGCCAGCAGTGACCAAATTTGGGGAGAGACCCAGTACTTC. Translated: CASSDQIWGETQYF.

Regarding this clone: The identical CDR3 is also encoded by other nucleotide sequences in the sample. The V and J genes are TRBV7-2 and TRBJ1-5; 7 nucleotides match TRBD1. Germline CDR1 reads SGHTA; CDR2 reads FQGNSA. This CDR3 contains 15 residues. Unmatched junction bases numbered 2, after V lost 3 bases and J lost 0 bases. DNA for the CDR3: TGTGCCAGCAGCTTCGGGACAGTTAGCAATCAGCCCCAGCATTTT. Encoded protein: CASSFGTVSNQPQHF.

A remark on this clone: The sample contains more than one DNA sequence encoding this CDR3. The V call is TRBV7-2, the J call TRBJ2-2; D tentatively reads TRBD1 or TRBD2 (5 bases each). The CDR3 runs 15 residues. The V end lost 1 base, the J end lost 4 bases, and 10 bases lay between the germline ends. Per the germline V gene, CDR1 is SGHTA and CDR2 is FQGNSA. This chain's CDR3 is CASSLVSGTTGELFF. CDR3 nucleotide sequence: TGTGCCAGCAGCTTAGTTTCGGGGACCACCGGGGAGCTGTTTTTT.

The chain combines TRBV2 with TRBJ2-1, with 7 bases matching TRBD1. The ends lost 6 bases at V and 4 bases at J; junction bases unmatched: 15. Germline lookup yields CDR1 SNHLY and CDR2 FYNNEI. The CDR3 is 17 amino acids. The CDR3 protein is CASRERQGRVTYNEQFF. CDR3 bases: TGTGCCAGCAGGGAAAGACAGGGCCGGGTAACGTACAATGAGCAGTTCTTC.